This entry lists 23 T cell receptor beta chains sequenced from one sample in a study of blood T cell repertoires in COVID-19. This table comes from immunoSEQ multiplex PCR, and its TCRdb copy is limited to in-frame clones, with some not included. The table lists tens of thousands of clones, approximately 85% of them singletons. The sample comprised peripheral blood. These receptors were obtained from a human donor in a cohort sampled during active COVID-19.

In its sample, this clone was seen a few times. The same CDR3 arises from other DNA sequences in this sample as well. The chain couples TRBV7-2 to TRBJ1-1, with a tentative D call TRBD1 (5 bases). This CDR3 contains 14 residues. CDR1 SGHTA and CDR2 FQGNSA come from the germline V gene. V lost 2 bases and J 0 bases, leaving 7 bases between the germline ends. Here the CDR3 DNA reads TGTGCCAGCAGCTTAAGGGGTTTGAACACTGAAGCTTTCTTT. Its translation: CASSLRGLNTEAFF.

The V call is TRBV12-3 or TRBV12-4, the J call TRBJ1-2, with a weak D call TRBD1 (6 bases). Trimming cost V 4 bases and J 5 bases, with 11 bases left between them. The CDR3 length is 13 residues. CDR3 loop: CASSSTGRYGYTF. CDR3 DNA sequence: TGTGCCAGCAGTTCGACAGGCCGATATGGCTACACCTTC.

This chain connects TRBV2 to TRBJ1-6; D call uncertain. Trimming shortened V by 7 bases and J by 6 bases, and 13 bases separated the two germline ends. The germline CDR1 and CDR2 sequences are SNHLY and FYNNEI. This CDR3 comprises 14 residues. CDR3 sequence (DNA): TGTGCCAGCACTCTGTCAGGCCTTAATTCACCCCTCCACTTT. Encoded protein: CASTLSGLNSPLHF.

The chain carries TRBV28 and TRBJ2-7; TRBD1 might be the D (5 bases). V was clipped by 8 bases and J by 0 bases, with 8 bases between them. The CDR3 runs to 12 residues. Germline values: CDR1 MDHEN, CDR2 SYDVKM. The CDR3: CASGTGSYEQYF. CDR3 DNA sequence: TGTGCCAGCGGTACAGGCTCCTACGAGCAGTACTTC.

The CDR3 DNA reads as TGTGCCAGCAGTCCCGGGTCCTGGAGATCCTACGAGCAGTACTTC. Residues: CASSPGSWRSYEQYF. This chain connects TRBV6-5 to TRBJ2-7, with unresolved D. Germline-derived CDR1 and CDR2 are MNHEY and SVGAGI. Trimming removed 5 bases at V and 1 base at J, with 15 bases between. The CDR3 is 15 amino acids.

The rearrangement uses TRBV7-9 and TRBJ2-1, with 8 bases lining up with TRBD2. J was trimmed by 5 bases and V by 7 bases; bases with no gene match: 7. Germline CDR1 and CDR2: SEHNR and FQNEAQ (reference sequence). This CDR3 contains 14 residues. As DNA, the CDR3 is TGTGCCAGCACTTCCGGGGGGGCGAACAATGAGCAGTTCTTC. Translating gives CASTSGGANNEQFF. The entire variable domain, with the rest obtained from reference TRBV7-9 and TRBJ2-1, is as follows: DTGVSQNPRHKITKRGQNVTFRCDPISEHNRLYWYRQTLGQGPEFLTYFQNEAQLEKSRLLSDRFSAERPKGSFSTLEIQRTEQGDSAMYLCASTSGGANNEQFFGPGTRLTVL.

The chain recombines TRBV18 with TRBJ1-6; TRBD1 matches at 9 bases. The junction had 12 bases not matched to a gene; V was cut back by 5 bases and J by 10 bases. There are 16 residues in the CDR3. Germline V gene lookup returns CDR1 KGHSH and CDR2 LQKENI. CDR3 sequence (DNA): TGTGCCAGCTCAGAGATCGGGGGACAGGGTGGATCACCCCTCCACTTT. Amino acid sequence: CASSEIGGQGGSPLHF. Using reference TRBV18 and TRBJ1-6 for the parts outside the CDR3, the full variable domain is NAGVMQNPRHLVRRRGQEARLRCSPMKGHSHVYWYRQLPEEGLKFMVYLQKENIIDESGMPKERFSAEFPKEGPSILRIQQVVRGDSAAYFCASSEIGGQGGSPLHFGNGTRLTVT.

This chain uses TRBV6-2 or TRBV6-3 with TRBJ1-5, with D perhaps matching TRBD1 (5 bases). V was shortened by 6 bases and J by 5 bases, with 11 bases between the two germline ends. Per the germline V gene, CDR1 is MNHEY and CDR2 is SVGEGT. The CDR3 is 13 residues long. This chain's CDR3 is CASSQDSHQPQHF. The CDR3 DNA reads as TGTGCCAGCAGCCAAGACAGTCATCAGCCCCAGCATTTT.

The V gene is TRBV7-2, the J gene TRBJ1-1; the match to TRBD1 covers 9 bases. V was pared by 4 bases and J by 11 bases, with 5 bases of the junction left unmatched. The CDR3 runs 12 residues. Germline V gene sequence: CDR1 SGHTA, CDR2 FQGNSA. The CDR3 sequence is CASSSTGGGAFF. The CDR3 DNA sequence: TGTGCCAGCAGCTCAACAGGGGGCGGGGCTTTCTTT.

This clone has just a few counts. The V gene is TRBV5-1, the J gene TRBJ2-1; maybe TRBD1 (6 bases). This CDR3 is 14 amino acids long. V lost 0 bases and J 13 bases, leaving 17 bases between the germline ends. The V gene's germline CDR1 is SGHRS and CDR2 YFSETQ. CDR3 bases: TGCGCCAGCAGCTTGGTAGAGGGGGTAGGTCAACAGTTCTTC. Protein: CASSLVEGVGQQFF.

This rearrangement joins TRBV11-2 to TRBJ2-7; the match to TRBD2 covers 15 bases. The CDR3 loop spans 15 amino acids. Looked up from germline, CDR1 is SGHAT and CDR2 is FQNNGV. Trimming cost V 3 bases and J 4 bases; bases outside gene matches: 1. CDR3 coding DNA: TGTGCCAGCAGCTTTGGGACTAGCGGGGGGTACGAGCAGTACTTC. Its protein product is CASSFGTSGGYEQYF. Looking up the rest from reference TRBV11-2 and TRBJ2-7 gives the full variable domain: EAGVAQSPRYKIIEKRQSVAFWCNPISGHATLYWYQQILGQGPKLLIQFQNNGVVDDSQLPKDRFSAERLKGVDSTLKIQPAKLEDSAVYLCASSFGTSGGYEQYFGPGTRLTVT.

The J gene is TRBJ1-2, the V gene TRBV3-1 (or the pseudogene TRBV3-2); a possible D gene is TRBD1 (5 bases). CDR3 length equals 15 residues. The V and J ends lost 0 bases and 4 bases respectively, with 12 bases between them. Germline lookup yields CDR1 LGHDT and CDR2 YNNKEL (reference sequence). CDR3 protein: CASSQDYWGIYGYTF. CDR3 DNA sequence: TGTGCCAGCAGCCAAGATTATTGGGGCATCTATGGCTACACCTTC.

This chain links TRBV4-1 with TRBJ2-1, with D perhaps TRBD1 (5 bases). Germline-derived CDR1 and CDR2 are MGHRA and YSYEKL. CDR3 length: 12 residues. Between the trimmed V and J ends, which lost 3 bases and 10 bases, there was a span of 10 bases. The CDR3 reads CASSHQDTEQFF. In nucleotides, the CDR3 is TGCGCCAGCAGCCATCAGGACACCGAGCAGTTCTTC.

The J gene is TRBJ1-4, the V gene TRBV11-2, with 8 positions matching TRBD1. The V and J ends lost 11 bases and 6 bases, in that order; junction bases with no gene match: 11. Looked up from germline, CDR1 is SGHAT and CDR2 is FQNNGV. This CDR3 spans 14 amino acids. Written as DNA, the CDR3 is TGTGCCTCGGGGGGACAGGTATTGGATGAAAAACTGTTTTTT. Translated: CASGGQVLDEKLFF.

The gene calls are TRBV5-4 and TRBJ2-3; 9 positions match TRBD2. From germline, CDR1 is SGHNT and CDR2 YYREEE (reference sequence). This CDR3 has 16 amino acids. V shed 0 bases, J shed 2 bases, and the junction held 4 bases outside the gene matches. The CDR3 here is CASSLGGGGITDTQYF. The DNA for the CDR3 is TGTGCCAGCAGCTTGGGCGGGGGGGGTATCACAGATACGCAGTATTTT.

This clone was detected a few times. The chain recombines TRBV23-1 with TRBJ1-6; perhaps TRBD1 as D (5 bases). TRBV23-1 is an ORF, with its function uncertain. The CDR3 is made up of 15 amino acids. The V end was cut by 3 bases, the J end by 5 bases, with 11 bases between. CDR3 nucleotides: TGCGCCAGCAGTCACGGGGGGGAAAATAATTCACCCCTCCACTTT. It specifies CASSHGGENNSPLHF.

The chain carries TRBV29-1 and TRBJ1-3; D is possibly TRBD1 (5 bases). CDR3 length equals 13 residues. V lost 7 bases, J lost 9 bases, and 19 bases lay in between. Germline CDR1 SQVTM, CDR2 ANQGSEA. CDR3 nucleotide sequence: TGCAGCGCGGGGCGAGACATCCGGGGCACCATATATTTT. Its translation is CSAGRDIRGTIYF.

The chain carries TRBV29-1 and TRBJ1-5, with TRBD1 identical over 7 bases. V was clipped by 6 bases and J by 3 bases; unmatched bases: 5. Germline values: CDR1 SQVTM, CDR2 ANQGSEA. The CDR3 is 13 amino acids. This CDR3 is CSVGQALNQPQHF. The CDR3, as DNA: TGCAGCGTCGGACAGGCCCTCAATCAGCCCCAGCATTTT.

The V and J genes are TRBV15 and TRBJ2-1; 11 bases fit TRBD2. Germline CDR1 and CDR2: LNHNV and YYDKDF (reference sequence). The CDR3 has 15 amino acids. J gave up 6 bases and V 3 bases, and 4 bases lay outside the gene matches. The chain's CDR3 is CATSSKTSGVNEQFF. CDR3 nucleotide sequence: TGTGCCACCAGCAGCAAGACTAGCGGGGTCAATGAGCAGTTCTTC.

This CDR3 reads CASRVDRAFTYEQYF. In DNA, the CDR3 is TGTGCCAGCAGAGTAGACAGGGCCTTCACCTACGAGCAGTACTTC. The gene calls are TRBV11-1 and TRBJ2-7; TRBD1 matches 7 bases. The CDR3 totals 15 residues. The V gene end was trimmed by 6 bases and the J gene end by 2 bases; junction bases not matched to a gene: 10. The germline CDR1 and CDR2 sequences are SGHAT and FQDESV (reference sequence).

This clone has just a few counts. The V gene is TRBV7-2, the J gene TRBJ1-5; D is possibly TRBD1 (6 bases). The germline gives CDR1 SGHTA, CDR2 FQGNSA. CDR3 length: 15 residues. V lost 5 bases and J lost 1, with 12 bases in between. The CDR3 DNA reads TGTGCCAGCAGCCCGGGGGGGGCCAGCAATCAGCCCCAGCATTTT. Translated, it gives CASSPGGASNQPQHF.

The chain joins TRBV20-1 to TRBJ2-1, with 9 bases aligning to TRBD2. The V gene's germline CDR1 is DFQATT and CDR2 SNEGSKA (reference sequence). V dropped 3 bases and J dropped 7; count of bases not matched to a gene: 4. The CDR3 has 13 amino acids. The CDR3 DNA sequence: TGCAGTGCTAGTTTAGCGGGGGTTAATGAGCAGTTCTTC. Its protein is CSASLAGVNEQFF.

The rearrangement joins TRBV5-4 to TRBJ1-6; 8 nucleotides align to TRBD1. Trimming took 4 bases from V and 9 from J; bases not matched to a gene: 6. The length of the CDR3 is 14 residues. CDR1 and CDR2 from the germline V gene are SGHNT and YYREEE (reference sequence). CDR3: CASSQRTGISPLHF. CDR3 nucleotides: TGTGCCAGCAGCCAGAGGACAGGGATTTCACCCCTCCACTTT.